What follows are 15 T cell receptor beta chains derived from one specimen sequenced in a study of blood T cell repertoires in COVID-19. Libraries were prepared by immunoSEQ multiplex PCR; TCRdb keeps only in-frame clonotypes and omits some of them. Of approximately 47,000 clones listed, 65% to 90% are singletons. The sequenced sample was peripheral blood. The receptors were gathered from an elderly woman with COVID-19, enrolled during active disease.

This chain joins TRBV5-1 and TRBJ2-4; D is ambiguous. V was cut by 1 base and J by 3 bases, with 11 bases left in between. This CDR3 is built from 15 residues. Germline V lookup: CDR1 SGHRS, CDR2 YFSETQ. This CDR3 reads CASSLSAQFKNIQYF. CDR3 sequence (DNA): TGCGCCAGCAGCTTGTCGGCACAGTTCAAAAACATTCAGTACTTC. Using reference TRBV5-1 and TRBJ2-4 for the parts outside the CDR3, the full variable domain is KAGVTQTPRYLIKTRGQQVTLSCSPISGHRSVSWYQQTPGQGLQFLFEYFSETQRNKGNFPGRFSGRQFSNSRSEMNVSTLELGDSALYLCASSLSAQFKNIQYFGAGTRLSVL.

The chain carries TRBV6-5 and TRBJ1-2, with 7 bases matching TRBD1. After removal of 6 bases from V and 2 bases from J, the junction contained 3 bases not matched to a gene. The CDR3 runs to 13 residues. CDR1 is MNHEY and CDR2 is SVGAGI in the germline V gene. In DNA, the CDR3 is TGTGCCAGCAGCTTGACAGGGAACTATGGCTACACCTTC. Residues: CASSLTGNYGYTF.

This sequence joins TRBV19 and TRBJ2-6, with D possibly being TRBD1 (6 bases). The V gene lost 6 bases and the J gene lost 5 bases, with 8 bases spanning the gap. The CDR3 covers 13 residues. From germline, CDR1 is LNHDA and CDR2 SQIVND (reference sequence). CDR3 region: CASRTGWANVLTF. As DNA, the CDR3 is TGTGCCAGTAGAACAGGGTGGGCCAACGTCCTGACTTTC.

The chain is built from TRBV3-1 (or the pseudogene TRBV3-2) and TRBJ1-3; no reliable D call. This CDR3 region has 15 residues. Trimming removed 0 bases from V and 6 bases from J, with 12 bases in between. Germline assignment: CDR1 LGHDT and CDR2 YNNKEL (reference sequence). CDR3 nucleotide sequence: TGTGCCAGCAGCCAAGAAGGAGAACCGGCAAACACCATATATTTT. Translation gives CASSQEGEPANTIYF.

The gene calls are TRBV3-1 (or the pseudogene TRBV3-2) and TRBJ1-5; 7 bases agree with TRBD1. Germline CDR1 reads LGHDT; CDR2 reads YNNKEL (reference sequence). With V trimmed by 1 base and J by 1 base, 4 bases remained unmatched. CDR3 length equals 16 residues. Here the CDR3 DNA reads TGTGCCAGCAGCCAAGTAGGGGGCCCAAGCAATCAGCCCCAGCATTTT. This translates into CASSQVGGPSNQPQHF.

The V call is TRBV9, the J call TRBJ1-6; 8 bases are a match to TRBD1. The germline V gene encodes CDR1 SGDLS and CDR2 YYNGEE. The CDR3 loop spans 14 amino acids. With V trimmed by 6 bases and J by 7 bases, 6 bases remained unmatched. The CDR3 sequence: CASNLGQGNSPLHF. CDR3 nucleotides: TGTGCCAGCAACCTTGGACAGGGAAATTCACCCCTCCACTTT.

For the CDR3, the DNA is TGCGCCAGCAGCTTTCAGGGCTCTGGAAACACCATATATTTT. The encoded protein is CASSFQGSGNTIYF. The chain recombines TRBV5-1 with TRBJ1-3; D perhaps matches TRBD1 (5 bases). Trimming shortened V by 2 bases and J by 0 bases, and 6 bases separated the two germline ends. The CDR3 has 14 residues. CDR1 SGHRS and CDR2 YFSETQ come from the germline V gene.

V is TRBV3-1 (or the pseudogene TRBV3-2) and J is TRBJ1-6; the D is unclear. This CDR3 has 13 residues. V lost 4 bases to trimming and J lost 9 bases, with 10 bases between them. Per germline, CDR1 LGHDT and CDR2 YNNKEL (reference sequence). The CDR3 sequence: CASSRGLISPLHF. The CDR3, as DNA: TGTGCCAGCAGCCGCGGCCTGATTTCACCCCTCCACTTT.

The chain has TRBV5-5 and TRBJ1-4, with 8 bases that match TRBD1. The CDR3 has 17 residues. The germline V gene encodes CDR1 SGHKS and CDR2 YYEKEE (reference sequence). V lost 0 bases, J lost 7 bases, and 11 bases stayed unmatched. This chain's CDR3 is CASSLVSYRGVREKLFF. The DNA for the CDR3 is TGTGCCAGCAGCTTGGTATCATACAGGGGGGTTCGTGAAAAACTGTTTTTT.

This sequence joins TRBV6-5 and TRBJ1-5; 12 nucleotides line up with TRBD1. Germline V gene lookup returns CDR1 MNHEY and CDR2 SVGAGI. There are 14 residues in the CDR3. The V and J ends lost 6 bases and 7 bases, in that order; junction bases with no gene match: 4. The CDR3, as DNA: TGTGCCAGCAGGAGGGGACAGGGGGCACAGCCCCAGCATTTT. It yields the protein CASRRGQGAQPQHF.

The chain uses TRBV18 and TRBJ2-2; D uncertain. This CDR3 has 14 residues. Germline assignment: CDR1 KGHSH and CDR2 LQKENI. V was shortened by 2 bases and J by 2 bases, with 6 bases between the two germline ends. The CDR3 coding sequence is TGTGCCAGCTCACCAACAGTCAACACCGGGGAGCTGTTTTTT. It codes for CASSPTVNTGELFF.

The chain combines TRBV6-6 with TRBJ1-2; D gene uncertain. This CDR3 has 13 residues. CDR1 is MNHNY and CDR2 is SVGAGI in the germline V gene (reference sequence). Trimming took off 9 bases at V and 2 bases at J, with 13 bases between the two ends. The CDR3, as DNA: TGTGCCAGTTTGGACGGGAGGAACTATGGCTACACCTTC. It translates to CASLDGRNYGYTF.

This rearrangement joins TRBV4-1 to TRBJ1-2, with 7 bases aligning to TRBD1. The V gene end was trimmed by 2 bases and the J gene end by 4 bases; junction bases not matched to a gene: 13. In germline, CDR1 is MGHRA, CDR2 YSYEKL. The CDR3 covers 17 residues. The CDR3 nucleotides are TGCGCCAGCAGCCAAATTATACGGGAGGGGGCGACCTATGGCTACACCTTC. It yields the protein CASSQIIREGATYGYTF.

The chain is built from TRBV20-1 and TRBJ1-4; D unclear. Germline CDR1 and CDR2: DFQATT and SNEGSKA (reference sequence). V was pared by 3 bases and J by 15 bases, with 14 bases between. The CDR3 has 11 amino acids. CDR3 residues: CSASSRYEVFF. The CDR3 region has the DNA TGCAGTGCTAGTTCGCGGTACGAGGTGTTTTTT.

V gene TRBV5-5 combines with J gene TRBJ1-5; no clear D gene. The CDR3 runs 14 residues. Trimming left V 0 bases short and J 4 bases short, with 8 bases between. Germline V gene lookup returns CDR1 SGHKS and CDR2 YYEKEE (reference sequence). As DNA, the CDR3 is TGTGCCAGCAGCTTGGGGCAGTGGAATCAGCCCCAGCATTTT. Protein product: CASSLGQWNQPQHF.